A single sample gave rise to the 21 T cell receptor beta chains below, sequenced in a study of beta chain features in type 1 diabetes. These receptors' targets are unknown. Expressed TCRB transcripts were sequenced after all isolated RNA was converted to cDNA. Sequencing was performed with immunoSEQ multiplex PCR; in TCRdb, only in-frame clones are kept and a portion is missing. The sample has about 660,000 clones, more than 13% seen once. Findings of the study overall: Shorter TCRB CDR3s, moderately but significantly so, marked every one of the four CD4+ subsets in Type 1 diabetes patients.

Sequences were obtained from naive CD4+ T cells from blood. These receptors were taken from a man younger than 35 with type 1 diabetes.

This clone has just a few counts. The same CDR3 can be traced to other DNA sequences in this sample. The V and J genes are TRBV18 and TRBJ1-1; D call uncertain. V was trimmed by 3 bases and J by 1 base, leaving 6 bases between them. Per the germline V gene, CDR1 is KGHSH and CDR2 is LQKENI. The CDR3 loop spans 13 amino acids. Written as DNA, the CDR3 is TGTGCCAGCTCACCGGCAGAGAACACTGAAGCTTTCTTT. This translates into CASSPAENTEAFF.

V and J are TRBV15 and TRBJ1-6, with 7 bases aligning to TRBD1. The CDR3 spans 15 residues. Trimming removed 3 bases from V and 9 bases from J; junction bases left unmatched: 8. Germline CDR1 is LNHNV and CDR2 is YYDKDF (reference sequence). CDR3 in amino acids: CATSREQGFGSPLHF. For the CDR3, the DNA is TGTGCCACCAGCAGGGAACAGGGGTTTGGTTCACCCCTCCACTTT.

This rearrangement joins TRBV7-2 to TRBJ2-7; D might be TRBD1 or TRBD2, each matching 5 bases. The germline V gene has CDR1 SGHTA and CDR2 FQGNSA. Trimming left V 3 bases short and J 0 bases short, with 15 bases between. The CDR3 spans 16 residues. The CDR3 bases are TGTGCCAGCAGCTTCCGGGACGGCGATTTCTCCTACGAGCAGTACTTC. Translation: CASSFRDGDFSYEQYF.

This clone has a handful of counts. The rearrangement links TRBV7-2 to TRBJ2-2; D not certain. Trimming pared 7 bases from V and 0 bases from J, leaving 12 bases between. The CDR3 length is 15 residues. Germline V gives CDR1 SGHTA, CDR2 FQGNSA. The CDR3 reads CASTPRRTNTGELFF. CDR3 DNA: TGTGCCAGCACCCCTCGAAGGACGAACACCGGGGAGCTGTTTTTT.

In this sample, this clone turned up a few times. This chain joins TRBV5-1 and TRBJ2-2; a possible D gene is TRBD1 (5 bases). CDR1 SGHRS and CDR2 YFSETQ come from the germline V gene. Trimming removed 6 bases from V and 6 bases from J, with 15 bases in between. This CDR3 has 14 amino acids. CDR3: CASMVDRDAGELFF. The CDR3 nucleotides are TGCGCCAGCATGGTTGACAGAGACGCCGGGGAGCTGTTTTTT.

The CDR3 DNA follows: TGTGCCAGCAGCGCGCAGGGTGCCGCGAACACCGGGGAGCTGTTTTTT. It yields the protein CASSAQGAANTGELFF. The rearrangement uses TRBV9 and TRBJ2-2; D may be TRBD1 (5 bases). The germline V gene encodes CDR1 SGDLS and CDR2 YYNGEE. Deletions cut 3 bases from V and 0 bases from J, with 12 bases between. This CDR3 has 16 residues.

This clone was seen a few times. Mismatch with germline at one junction end may stem from a read error. The rearrangement uses TRBV29-1 and TRBJ2-5; D possibly corresponds to TRBD2 (5 bases). The CDR3 runs 13 residues. Germline V gene sequence: CDR1 SQVTM, CDR2 ANQGSEA. In DNA, the CDR3 is TGCAGCGTTGAACCCTCGGAGGAAGAGGCCCAGTACTTC. Translation gives CSVEPSEEEAQYF.

Only a few counts were recorded for this clone. The V and J genes are TRBV27 and TRBJ1-1; TRBD1 might be the D (5 bases). The CDR3 contains 14 residues. V dropped 2 bases and J dropped 0 bases, with 7 bases sitting between them. The germline gives CDR1 MNHEY, CDR2 SMNVEV (reference sequence). This CDR3 is CASSLQGVNTEAFF. The CDR3 DNA sequence: TGTGCCAGCAGTTTACAAGGGGTGAACACTGAAGCTTTCTTT.

This clone was detected a few times. CDR3 nucleotide sequence: TGTGCCAGCAGCTTCACCGGGACCCCCAATGAGCAGTTCTTC. This encodes CASSFTGTPNEQFF. This rearrangement joins TRBV9 to TRBJ2-1, with D perhaps TRBD1 or TRBD2 (5 bases each). The V gene lost 4 bases and the J gene lost 6 bases, with 14 bases spanning the gap. Germline assignment: CDR1 SGDLS and CDR2 YYNGEE. The CDR3 totals 14 residues.

The chain has TRBV25-1 and TRBJ2-3, with D perhaps TRBD1 (5 bases). This CDR3 region has 16 residues. The V end lost 3 bases, the J end lost 6 bases, and 19 bases lay between the germline ends. CDR1 and CDR2 (germline): MGHDK, SYGVNS. The CDR3 DNA reads as TGTGCCAGCAGTGACTCGCAGGGCGCCCCTGGGGATACGCAGTATTTT. Amino acid sequence: CASSDSQGAPGDTQYF.

This clone was seen a few times. The chain uses TRBV14 and TRBJ2-1; 9 nucleotides match TRBD2. CDR1 and CDR2 from the germline V gene are SGHDN and FVKESK. The junction had 16 bases not matched to a gene; V was cut back by 4 bases and J by 9 bases. CDR3 length: 17 amino acids. The CDR3 protein is CASSPSSGTSWRSEQFF. The CDR3 DNA is TGTGCCAGCAGCCCTTCCAGCGGGACTAGCTGGAGAAGTGAGCAGTTCTTC.

The genes are TRBV4-1 and TRBJ2-5, with D perhaps TRBD1 (5 bases). V lost 4 bases and J 2 bases, leaving 11 bases between the germline ends. Germline CDR1 and CDR2: MGHRA and YSYEKL. CDR3 length equals 14 residues. In DNA, the CDR3 is TGCGCCAGCAGCCGGGGCCCAGAACAAGAGACCCAGTACTTC. Translated, it gives CASSRGPEQETQYF.

This clone has just a few counts. The V gene is TRBV2, the J gene TRBJ2-1; 10 bases line up with TRBD2. This CDR3 spans 16 amino acids. The V gene end was trimmed by 7 bases and the J gene end by 7 bases; junction bases not matched to a gene: 13. Germline assignment: CDR1 SNHLY and CDR2 FYNNEI. The CDR3 sequence is CASNLGGAGGFNEQFF. The CDR3, as DNA: TGTGCCAGCAACCTAGGCGGAGCGGGAGGGTTTAATGAGCAGTTCTTC.

This clone was recorded a few times. The chain uses TRBV2 and TRBJ2-1, with a possible D match to TRBD2 (6 bases). The CDR3 covers 11 residues. Trimming took off 5 bases at V and 9 bases at J, with 8 bases between the two ends. In germline, CDR1 is SNHLY, CDR2 FYNNEI. The CDR3 loop is CASSLEGEQFF. For the CDR3, the DNA is TGTGCCAGCAGTCTGGAGGGTGAGCAGTTCTTC.

The chain joins TRBV7-2 to TRBJ2-4; D is uncertain. Germline-derived CDR1 and CDR2 are SGHTA and FQGNSA. Trimming cost V 5 bases and J 1 base, with 12 bases left between them. The CDR3 has 15 residues. This CDR3 reads CASSPVSGAKNIQYF. CDR3 in DNA: TGTGCCAGCAGCCCCGTGTCCGGCGCCAAAAACATTCAGTACTTC.

V usage is TRBV7-2 and J usage is TRBJ2-3; D may be TRBD1 (5 bases). V lost 5 bases, J lost 0 bases, and 12 bases lay in between. CDR1 and CDR2 (germline): SGHTA, FQGNSA. CDR3 length: 15 amino acids. The CDR3 DNA sequence: TGTGCCAGCAGCAGGCGGACACCTAGCACAGATACGCAGTATTTT. Amino acids: CASSRRTPSTDTQYF.

The V call is TRBV7-2, the J call TRBJ1-1; D call uncertain. The germline V gene has CDR1 SGHTA and CDR2 FQGNSA. CDR3 length: 13 residues. V was cut by 5 bases and J by 5 bases, with 12 bases left in between. CDR3 loop: CASSPEGWTEAFF. As DNA, the CDR3 is TGTGCCAGCAGCCCCGAGGGCTGGACTGAAGCTTTCTTT. Full variable domain (remainder filled in from reference TRBV7-2 and TRBJ1-1): GAGVSQSPSNKVTEKGKDVELRCDPISGHTALYWYRQSLGQGLEFLIYFQGNSAPDKSGLPSDRFSAERTGGSVSTLTIQRTQQEDSAVYLCASSPEGWTEAFFGQGTRLTVV.

The chain uses TRBV14 and TRBJ2-7; 8 positions agree with TRBD2. Germline V lookup: CDR1 SGHDN, CDR2 FVKESK. V lost 4 bases and J lost 4; bases outside the gene matches: 18. The CDR3 spans 18 residues. The CDR3 spells CASSPPASGSKRRYEQYF. CDR3 DNA sequence: TGTGCCAGCAGCCCTCCAGCAAGCGGGAGCAAACGGCGATACGAGCAGTACTTC.

The chain employs TRBV5-4 and TRBJ2-5, with D tentatively TRBD1 (6 bases). CDR3 length: 15 amino acids. CDR1 and CDR2 (germline): SGHNT, YYREEE (reference sequence). V was trimmed by 0 bases and J by 5 bases, leaving 14 bases between them. The CDR3 coding sequence is TGTGCCAGCAGCTTGGATCGCAGGGGTGGCGAGACCCAGTACTTC. Its protein product is CASSLDRRGGETQYF. Full variable domain (rest looked up from reference TRBV5-4 and TRBJ2-5): ETGVTQSPTHLIKTRGQQVTLRCSSQSGHNTVSWYQQALGQGPQFIFQYYREEENGRGNFPPRFSGLQFPNYSSELNVNALELDDSALYLCASSLDRRGGETQYFGPGTRLLVL.

This clone was observed a few times. The chain has TRBV5-1 and TRBJ2-7; TRBD1 aligns across 9 bases. Germline assignment: CDR1 SGHRS and CDR2 YFSETQ. The J segment lost 5 bases and the V segment lost 4 bases, leaving 13 bases of the junction unmatched. CDR3 length: 16 residues. The CDR3 coding sequence is TGCGCCAGCAGCAACGTCAAGGGGGACAGGGTCAACGAGCAGTACTTC. Protein product: CASSNVKGDRVNEQYF.

This clone came up a few times. The chain carries TRBV11-2 and TRBJ2-3; a weak D match, TRBD2 (6 bases). The germline V gene encodes CDR1 SGHAT and CDR2 FQNNGV. The CDR3 covers 16 residues. The ends were cut back, 5 bases at V and 2 bases at J, with 17 bases in the middle. CDR3 region: CASSEGTSGTTDTQYF. DNA of the CDR3: TGTGCCAGCAGCGAGGGGACTTCCGGAACCACAGATACGCAGTATTTT. Full variable domain (remainder filled in from reference TRBV11-2 and TRBJ2-3): EAGVAQSPRYKIIEKRQSVAFWCNPISGHATLYWYQQILGQGPKLLIQFQNNGVVDDSQLPKDRFSAERLKGVDSTLKIQPAKLEDSAVYLCASSEGTSGTTDTQYFGPGTRLTVL.